These T cell receptor beta chains were read from a single sample in a study of T cell repertoires in cytomegalovirus infection. MiXCR, run by TCRdb on the reads, gives a single entry per CDR3 protein. The sample shows hundreds of thousands of distinct CDR3 sequences, roughly 17% of them seen only once. The sample was PBMCs. All receptors derive from a human donor in good health (CMV status not recorded). Some clones in this sample may be carry-over from other donors' samples. The CDR3 runs from the conserved cysteine through the conserved F or W. A D gene is named only where the DNA matches it firmly. Expanded clones get a size class; other rows say once, few or many, or leave the size out.

v_call,clone_size,j_call,d_call,cdr3_nt,cdr3_aa
TRBV7-2,many,TRBJ1-6,.,TGTGCCAGCAGCTTATTTCAGGATAATTCACCCCTCCACTTT,CASSLFQDNSPLHF
TRBV18,.,TRBJ2-3,TRBD1,TGTGCCAGCACCAGAAACAGGGGACCGTCGGCAGATACGCAGTATTTT,CASTRNRGPSADTQYF
TRBV27,.,TRBJ1-5,TRBD1,TGTGCCAGCAAGGACAGGGGCGGTCTGGGAAGCAATCAGCCCCAGCATTTT,CASKDRGGLGSNQPQHF
TRBV10-3,.,TRBJ1-2,.,TGTGCCATCAGTGTTTACGGACGGAACTATGGCTACACCTTC,CAISVYGRNYGYTF
TRBV10-3,many,TRBJ1-6,.,TGTGCCATCAGTGAGCCCCCTAGAGGGACTTCGGGTTCACCCCTCCACTTT,CAISEPPRGTSGSPLHF
TRBV7-9,.,TRBJ2-3,.,TGTGCCAGCAGCTCCTACAGGGCTCTGAACACAGATACGCAGTATTTT,CASSSYRALNTDTQYF
TRBV5-6,.,TRBJ2-3,.,TGTGCCAGCAGCGTGTTACGGGGGGCCCTCACAGATACGCAGTATTTT,CASSVLRGALTDTQYF
TRBV6-2/TRBV6-3,few,TRBJ2-1,.,TGTGCCAGCCATAGAGGGGGAAGCTCCTACAATGAGCAGTTCTTC,CASHRGGSSYNEQFF
TRBV28,.,TRBJ1-2,.,TGTGCCAGCAGTTTAGGTCTCAGCCTCAACTATGGCTACACCTTC,CASSLGLSLNYGYTF
TRBV28,.,TRBJ2-6,TRBD2,TGTGCCAGCAGTTTTGGGCGGGGGATCATAACTTCTGGGGCCAACGTCCTGACTTTC,CASSFGRGIITSGANVLTF
TRBV4-1,many,TRBJ1-5,.,TGCGCCAGCAGCCAAGTTATCGGAAGGGAACGAGGTCAGCCCCAGCATTTT,CASSQVIGRERGQPQHF
TRBV2,.,TRBJ2-6,TRBD1,TGTGCCAGCAGTGCACCACAGGGGATTATCGATGGTGGGGCCAACGTCCTGACTTTC,CASSAPQGIIDGGANVLTF
TRBV10-3,.,TRBJ1-2,.,TGTGCCATCAGGCCAGGGGATAACTATGGCTACACCTTC,CAIRPGDNYGYTF
TRBV19,.,TRBJ1-5,TRBD1,TGTGCCAGTAGTGCCAGGGACAGGGGAAATCAGCCCCAGCATTTT,CASSARDRGNQPQHF
TRBV6-5,.,TRBJ1-3,.,TGTGCCAGCAGCCGAGGAGAGGAGAGCTCTGGAAACACCATATATTTT,CASSRGEESSGNTIYF
TRBV6-2/TRBV6-3,many,TRBJ1-1,.,TGTGCCAGCAGTTTCATGACAGGCTGGAGGGGAGCTTTCTTT,CASSFMTGWRGAFF
TRBV29-1,.,TRBJ2-1,TRBD2,TGCAGCGTTGAAGCAGTAATAGCGGGTGAGCAGTTCTTC,CSVEAVIAGEQFF
TRBV24-1,.,TRBJ2-3,.,TGTGCCACCAGGGGGGCCGGGTCCTCGGGTACTACAGATACGCAGTATTTT,CATRGAGSSGTTDTQYF
TRBV4-3,many,TRBJ2-5,.,TGCGCCAGCAGCCAAAGGGGGGGGGGAGAGACCCAGTACTTC,CASSQRGGGETQYF
TRBV20-1,.,TRBJ1-6,.,TGCAGTGCTAGTTCCAGTAACGATTCACCCCTCCACTTT,CSASSSNDSPLHF
TRBV20-1,.,TRBJ2-6,.,TGCAGTGCTAGAGATTGGAGGGCTGGGGCCAACGTCCTGACTTTC,CSARDWRAGANVLTF
TRBV28,many,TRBJ1-2,.,TGTGCCAGCATCTCGGCGGGATATTCAGACTATGGCTACACCTTC,CASISAGYSDYGYTF
TRBV12-3/TRBV12-4,.,TRBJ1-3,TRBD1,TGTGCCAGCAGGCCACCGGGACAGGGTTCTGGAAACACCATATATTTT,CASRPPGQGSGNTIYF